Presented here are 27 T cell receptor beta chains from one specimen sequenced in a study of T cells after yellow fever vaccination. TCRdb recomputed calls from the 5' RACE reads with MiXCR, one row per CDR3 protein. This sample has 300,000 or so distinct CDR3 sequences; 10% to 15% occur once, and the top ten carry 0.4% to 0.55%. The specimen comprised CD4+ T cells sorted from PBMCs, sampled 45 days after the yellow fever booster vaccination. The receptors derive from a man under 40 who received the YFV17D yellow fever vaccine.

This clonotype was seen a few times. The chain carries TRBV24-1 and TRBJ1-2; unclear D gene. V lost 3 bases and J lost 2, with 3 bases in between. Germline CDR1 is KGHDR and CDR2 is SFDVKD. This CDR3 region has 12 residues. CDR3 protein: CATSDDNYGYTF. As DNA, the CDR3 is TGTGCCACCAGTGATGACAACTATGGCTACACCTTC.

Only a few counts were recorded for this clonotype. The chain carries TRBV2 and TRBJ1-2; D is unresolved. This CDR3 region has 15 residues. The V gene lost 4 bases and the J gene lost 1 base, with 13 bases spanning the gap. Per the germline V gene, CDR1 is SNHLY and CDR2 is FYNNEI. The DNA of the CDR3 is TGTGCCAGCAGTGGGCAAGGGTTCGTTAACTATGGCTACACCTTC. It translates to CASSGQGFVNYGYTF.

This chain uses TRBV7-9 with TRBJ1-5, with D perhaps TRBD1 (6 bases). V gave up 8 bases and J gave up 8 bases, with 13 bases separating them. Per germline, CDR1 SEHNR and CDR2 FQNEAQ (reference sequence). The CDR3 has 12 residues. CDR3 amino acids: CASAYREEPQHF. The CDR3 DNA reads as TGTGCCAGCGCATACAGGGAAGAGCCCCAGCATTTT.

This clonotype was seen many times. At one boundary the junction diverges from the germline segment, which might be a read error. The CDR3 spells CASSSGQGYEQYF. Written as DNA, the CDR3 is TGCGCCAGCAGTTCGGGACAGGGCTACGAGCAGTACTTC. This chain links TRBV28 with TRBJ2-7; 9 bases agree with TRBD1. Germline CDR1 MDHEN, CDR2 SYDVKM. This CDR3 spans 13 amino acids.

This clonotype was picked up a small number of times. This chain uses TRBV7-2 with TRBJ2-1; 8 bases line up with TRBD2. V gave up 6 bases and J gave up 0 bases; unmatched junction bases: 4. Germline V gene lookup returns CDR1 SGHTA and CDR2 FQGNSA. This CDR3 comprises 15 residues. The CDR3, as DNA: TGTGCCAGCAGACCGAGCGGGGGCTCCTACAATGAGCAGTTCTTC. Encoded protein: CASRPSGGSYNEQFF. Complete variable domain (other parts from reference TRBV7-2 and TRBJ2-1): GAGVSQSPSNKVTEKGKDVELRCDPISGHTALYWYRQSLGQGLEFLIYFQGNSAPDKSGLPSDRFSAERTGGSVSTLTIQRTQQEDSAVYLCASRPSGGSYNEQFFGPGTRLTVL.

This clonotype is classed as medium-sized. The rearrangement joins TRBV20-1 to TRBJ2-7, with 9 bases lining up with TRBD2. The CDR3 is 15 amino acids. V was clipped by 6 bases and J by 7 bases; unmatched bases: 16. CDR1 and CDR2 from the germline V gene are DFQATT and SNEGSKA (reference sequence). The CDR3 DNA is TGCAGTGCGGAGAGTAGCGGGAGCGGGTCTCGGGAGCAGTACTTC. Protein sequence: CSAESSGSGSREQYF.

This clonotype was seen a few times. The CDR3 protein is CASSYLNQPQHF. In DNA form, the CDR3 reads TGTGCCAGCAGTTACCTCAATCAGCCCCAGCATTTT. The rearrangement joins TRBV6-2 or TRBV6-3 to TRBJ1-5, with D unclear. CDR3 length: 12 residues. Trimming removed 2 bases from V and 3 bases from J, with 2 bases in between. Germline CDR1 reads MNHEY; CDR2 reads SVGEGT.

This clonotype has only a few counts. V gene TRBV20-1 combines with J gene TRBJ2-1, with 11 bases that match TRBD2. The V and J ends lost 3 bases and 4 bases, in that order; junction bases with no gene match: 5. Germline V gives CDR1 DFQATT, CDR2 SNEGSKA (reference sequence). The length of the CDR3 is 15 residues. The CDR3 protein is CSARLGTSGYNEQFF. DNA for the CDR3: TGCAGTGCTAGGTTGGGGACTAGCGGATACAATGAGCAGTTCTTC.

This clonotype was seen a few times. The J gene is TRBJ2-2, the V gene TRBV7-8, with TRBD1 identical over 7 bases. Germline CDR1 and CDR2: SGHVS and FQNEAQ. The ends lost 5 bases at V and 13 bases at J; junction bases unmatched: 10. The CDR3 loop spans 13 amino acids. Here the CDR3 DNA reads TGTGCCAGCAGCGTGGGACAGCCCCCAGTGCTGTTTTTT. This gives the protein CASSVGQPPVLFF.

The V call is TRBV12-3 or TRBV12-4, the J call TRBJ2-5, with TRBD1 as a possible D gene (6 bases). The CDR3 has 14 amino acids. V lost 3 bases to trimming and J lost 2 bases, with 10 bases between them. The CDR3 region is CASSFDRSQETQYF. The CDR3 coding sequence is TGTGCCAGCAGTTTTGACAGGTCTCAAGAGACCCAGTACTTC.

This clonotype was found a few times. The chain uses TRBV12-3 or TRBV12-4 and TRBJ1-2, with D unclear. CDR3 length: 13 amino acids. Trimming took off 7 bases at V and 3 bases at J, with 12 bases between the two ends. The CDR3 loop is CASKLRDDYGYTF. The CDR3 DNA is TGTGCCAGCAAATTAAGGGATGACTATGGCTACACCTTC.

This rearrangement joins TRBV12-3 or TRBV12-4 to TRBJ1-1; weak D call: TRBD1 (6 bases). Trimming removed 6 bases from V and 4 bases from J, with 9 bases in between. This CDR3 region has 12 residues. The chain's CDR3 is CASRKQGTEAFF. CDR3 coding DNA: TGTGCCAGCAGAAAACAGGGCACTGAAGCTTTCTTT.

This clonotype was counted a few times. V usage is TRBV6-2 or TRBV6-3 and J usage is TRBJ2-1; 10 nucleotides agree with TRBD2. V gave up 7 bases and J gave up 0 bases; unmatched junction bases: 6. CDR3 length: 16 amino acids. Germline V CDR1 and CDR2: MNHEY, SVGEGT. This CDR3 reads CASNIAGGFSYNEQFF. CDR3 bases: TGTGCCAGCAACATAGCGGGAGGATTCTCCTACAATGAGCAGTTCTTC.

This chain connects TRBV7-2 to TRBJ2-7, with D uncertain. Germline V gene sequence: CDR1 SGHTA, CDR2 FQGNSA. Trimming took 0 bases from V and 6 from J, leaving 12 bases between them. The CDR3 extends over 14 amino acids. The CDR3 sequence is CASSLAPAISEQYF. CDR3 sequence (DNA): TGTGCCAGCAGCTTAGCGCCAGCCATCTCCGAGCAGTACTTC.

In this sample, this clonotype turned up a few times. V usage is TRBV28 and J usage is TRBJ2-1; 9 positions agree with TRBD2. In germline, CDR1 is MDHEN, CDR2 SYDVKM. This CDR3 has 12 residues. With V trimmed by 8 bases and J by 9 bases, 5 bases remained unmatched. The CDR3 region is CASGKAGGEQFF. CDR3 in DNA: TGTGCCAGCGGAAAAGCGGGAGGTGAGCAGTTCTTC. Full variable domain (rest looked up from reference TRBV28 and TRBJ2-1): DVKVTQSSRYLVKRTGEKVFLECVQDMDHENMFWYRQDPGLGLRLIYFSYDVKMKEKGDIPEGYSVSREKKERFSLILESASTNQTSMYLCASGKAGGEQFFGPGTRLTVL.

This clonotype has just a few counts. J is TRBJ1-3 and V is TRBV4-3, with D hard to call. The CDR3 totals 13 residues. Trimming left V 0 bases short and J 6 bases short, with 6 bases between. From germline, CDR1 is LGHNA and CDR2 YSLEER. This chain's CDR3 is CASSQERQNTIYF. The CDR3 coding sequence is TGCGCCAGCAGCCAAGAACGGCAAAACACCATATATTTT.

This clonotype was seen a handful of times. The chain recombines TRBV3-1 with TRBJ2-1, with no clear D. The CDR3 loop spans 13 amino acids. V was pared by 4 bases and J by 9 bases, with 13 bases between. Germline loops: CDR1 LGHDT, CDR2 YNNKEL (reference sequence). DNA of the CDR3: TGTGCCAGCAGCCTCTCGAAGGGAACTGAGCAGTTCTTC. Encoded protein: CASSLSKGTEQFF.

This clonotype was picked up a small number of times. The CDR3 is CSVEKGSNTGELFF. The CDR3, as DNA: TGCAGCGTTGAGAAGGGGTCGAACACCGGGGAGCTGTTTTTT. This sequence joins TRBV29-1 and TRBJ2-2; TRBD1 might be the D (5 bases). The CDR3 spans 14 residues. V lost 3 bases and J 0 bases, leaving 8 bases between the germline ends. Germline V gives CDR1 SQVTM, CDR2 ANQGSEA.

This rearrangement joins TRBV20-1 to TRBJ2-3, with D unclear. Trimming pared 0 bases from V and 5 bases from J, leaving 21 bases between. This CDR3 contains 17 residues. Germline V lookup: CDR1 DFQATT, CDR2 SNEGSKA (reference sequence). CDR3 in amino acids: CSARDVGGARAQDTQYF. The CDR3 DNA sequence: TGCAGTGCTAGAGATGTCGGTGGTGCCCGTGCCCAAGATACGCAGTATTTT.

This clonotype was observed many times. The chain is built from TRBV7-2 and TRBJ2-5; 9 nucleotides match TRBD2. The CDR3 covers 14 residues. Germline V gene lookup returns CDR1 SGHTA and CDR2 FQGNSA. Trimming cost V 3 bases and J 2 bases; bases outside gene matches: 1. The DNA of the CDR3 is TGTGCCAGCAGCTTTCTAGCGGGACAAGAGACCCAGTACTTC. It yields the protein CASSFLAGQETQYF.

The chain is built from TRBV24-1 and TRBJ2-6; D gene ambiguous. The CDR3 loop spans 14 amino acids. Germline V gene data show CDR1 as KGHDR and CDR2 as SFDVKD. The V gene lost 12 bases and the J gene lost 4 bases, with 15 bases spanning the gap. CDR3 loop: CAVGLSSGANVLTF. For the CDR3, the DNA is TGTGCCGTCGGTTTAAGTTCCGGGGCCAACGTCCTGACTTTC.

This clonotype has only a few counts. The gene calls are TRBV20-1 and TRBJ2-3; D is perhaps TRBD2 (5 bases). Between the trimmed V and J ends, which lost 6 bases and 6 bases, there was a span of 19 bases. The CDR3 has 14 amino acids. Germline CDR1 reads DFQATT; CDR2 reads SNEGSKA (reference sequence). CDR3: CSATGLETRDTQYF. The CDR3 DNA is TGCAGTGCCACCGGACTTGAAACCCGGGATACGCAGTATTTT.

This clonotype was detected a few times. This rearrangement joins TRBV10-3 to TRBJ2-7; a possible D gene is TRBD1 (6 bases). The CDR3 sequence is 15 residues long. With 3 bases removed from V and 0 bases from J, the gap between germline ends came to 12 bases. Per germline, CDR1 ENHRY and CDR2 SYGVKD. In DNA form, the CDR3 reads TGTGCCATCAGTGATCTTAGGACAGACTCCTACGAGCAGTACTTC. This sequence encodes CAISDLRTDSYEQYF.

The chain employs TRBV5-1 and TRBJ1-6; D is perhaps TRBD1 (5 bases). The CDR3 covers 13 residues. The V and J ends lost 6 bases and 10 bases respectively, with 14 bases between them. Germline CDR1 reads SGHRS; CDR2 reads YFSETQ. CDR3 coding DNA: TGCGCCAGCAACCTTTTAGAGGGGTCACCCCTCCACTTT. Translation: CASNLLEGSPLHF.

This clonotype was detected ten times or more. The CDR3 DNA reads TGTGCCAGCAGCTTAGCACCGACCGATACGCAGTATTTT. Its protein product is CASSLAPTDTQYF. The chain couples TRBV7-2 to TRBJ2-3; no clear D. Germline V lookup: CDR1 SGHTA, CDR2 FQGNSA. V was shortened by 0 bases and J by 6 bases, with 7 bases between the two germline ends. This CDR3 region has 13 residues.

The CDR3 loop is CSTPGTGEVYEQYF. The CDR3 DNA sequence: TGCAGCACCCCCGGGACAGGGGAAGTTTACGAGCAGTACTTC. V is TRBV29-1 and J is TRBJ2-7, with 10 bases identical to TRBD1. The CDR3 is 14 amino acids. Per germline, CDR1 SQVTM and CDR2 ANQGSEA. V shed 8 bases, J shed 4 bases, and the junction held 11 bases outside the gene matches.

The chain joins TRBV20-1 to TRBJ2-7, with a weak D call TRBD2 (6 bases). This CDR3 is built from 16 residues. V was trimmed by 3 bases and J by 7 bases, leaving 25 bases between them. Looked up from germline, CDR1 is DFQATT and CDR2 is SNEGSKA (reference sequence). CDR3 DNA sequence: TGCAGTGCTAGTGGGTGGGAGGAACGAGTTATTGATGAGCAGTACTTC. As protein: CSASGWEERVIDEQYF.